This T cell receptor (beta chain) was profiled in a study of spatial heterogeneity in lung cancer. With 3 bases clipped from V and 10 bases from J, the junction kept 7 bases outside the gene matches. CDR1 is MNHEY and CDR2 is SVGAGI in the germline V gene. The CDR3 length is 15 residues. In its sample, this clonotype was seen many times. Indicated time point: sample taken at primary tumor resection. From the 5' RACE reads, TCRdb called clonotypes with MiXCR, one entry per CDR3 protein. The sample shows under 25,000 distinct CDR3 sequences, over 5.5% of them seen only once. This clonotype originated in a male donor with early-stage non-small cell lung cancer. The sample here was PBMCs, taken at surgery. This rearrangement joins TRBV6-5 to TRBJ1-6; 9 positions agree with TRBD1. The CDR3 DNA reads as TGTGCCAGCAGTTATAACAGGGGGCCACGGTCACCCCTCCACTTT. This encodes CASSYNRGPRSPLHF.